Listed below are T cell receptor beta chains from one sample, sequenced in a study of control samples from healthy donors and cancer patients. Using immunoSEQ multiplex PCR, the repertoire was profiled, and TCRdb retains in-frame clones only, with some absent. The sample has roughly 200,000 clones; about 91% are singletons. The sequenced sample was blood. These receptors were obtained from a man aged 25 to 40 in good health. Each CDR3 is given with its conserved first and last residue. The D gene is left open where the match is weak.

d_call | v_call | cdr3_aa
. | TRBV5-6 | CASSLVGGNSYEQYF
. | TRBV7-9 | CASSPIIGKANEKLFF
. | TRBV2 | CASSEHNPAGQPQHF
. | TRBV2 | CASSGVGPREDEQYF
TRBD1 | TRBV4-2 | CASSQQGANSPLHF
. | TRBV6-1 | CASSEEDVRVETQYF
TRBD2 | TRBV6-1 | CASSEEGLAVNEQFF
TRBD2 | TRBV28 | CASSFPGGGADTQYF
TRBD2 | TRBV6-2/TRBV6-3 | CASSTLGGGSYEQYF
. | TRBV3-1/TRBV3-2 | CASSSDSSYNEQFF
TRBD1 | TRBV20-1 | CSASKTGDYNEQFF
. | TRBV3-1/TRBV3-2 | CASSQTDSYGYTF
TRBD2 | TRBV2 | CASSDKGLVYF
. | TRBV3-1/TRBV3-2 | CASSHYGNTDTQYF
TRBD2 | TRBV3-1/TRBV3-2 | CASSRRLAGGSEDTQYF
. | TRBV6-5 | CASRADSYTIYF
TRBD1 | TRBV19 | CASRRGQASWQPQHF
TRBD1 | TRBV19 | CAVRKGGGEQYF
TRBD2 | TRBV5-4 | CASTLLAGPSTDTQYF
. | TRBV9 | CASSVLAGAGDTQYF
. | TRBV28 | CAGRRHMNTEAFF
. | TRBV27 | CASTSGGASSYEQYF
. | TRBV6-1 | CASSADSSSYNSPLHF
. | TRBV24-1 | CATSDLTGGQPQHF
TRBD1 | TRBV4-2 | CASSQGQGSDSNQPQHF
TRBD2 | TRBV9 | CASSVDLAGGYNEQFF
TRBD1 | TRBV5-1 | CASSLSDRALSYNSPLHF
TRBD2 | TRBV7-2 | CASSPTSGVPNEQFF